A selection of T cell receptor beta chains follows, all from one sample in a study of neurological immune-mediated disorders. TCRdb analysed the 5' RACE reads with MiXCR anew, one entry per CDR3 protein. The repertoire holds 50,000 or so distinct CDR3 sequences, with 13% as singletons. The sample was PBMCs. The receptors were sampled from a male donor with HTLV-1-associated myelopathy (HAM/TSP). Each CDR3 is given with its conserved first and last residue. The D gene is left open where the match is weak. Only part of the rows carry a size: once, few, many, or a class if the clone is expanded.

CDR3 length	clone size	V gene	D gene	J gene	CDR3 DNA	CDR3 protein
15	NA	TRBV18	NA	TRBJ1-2	TGTGCCAGCTCACCAGCGGCCGAAAGTAACTATGGCTACACCTTC	CASSPAAESNYGYTF
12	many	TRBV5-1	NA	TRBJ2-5	TGCGCCAGCAGCTTTCCCGAAGAGACCCAGTACTTC	CASSFPEETQYF
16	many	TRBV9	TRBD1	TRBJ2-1	TGTGCCAGCAGCGTACCGGGACAGGGGGCACCCAATGAGCAGTTCTTC	CASSVPGQGAPNEQFF
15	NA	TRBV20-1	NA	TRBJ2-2	TGCTGTGCTAGAGCTAGAGACATCGGGACCGGTGAGCTGTTTTTT	CCARARDIGTGELFF
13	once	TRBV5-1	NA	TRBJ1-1	TGCGCCAGCAGCTTGGCGCGGAACACTGAAGCTTCCTTT	CASSLARNTEASF
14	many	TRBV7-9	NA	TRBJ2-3	TGTGCCAGCAGCTTAGCGGTACACACAGATACGCAGTATTTT	CASSLAVHTDTQYF
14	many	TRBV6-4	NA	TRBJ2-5	TGTGCCAGCATGCGGGGGCATAGGAAAGAGACCCAGTACTTC	CASMRGHRKETQYF
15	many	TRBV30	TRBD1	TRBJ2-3	TGTGCCGGGGACAGGGGGACTGTGGTCGCAGATACGCAGTATTTT	CAGDRGTVVADTQYF
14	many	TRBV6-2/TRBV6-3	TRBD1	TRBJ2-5	TGTGCCAGCAGTTACCTACAGGGGGCAGAGACCCAGTACTTC	CASSYLQGAETQYF
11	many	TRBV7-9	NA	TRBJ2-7	TGTGCCAGCAGCTCAGGACAAAAGCAGTACTTC	CASSSGQKQYF
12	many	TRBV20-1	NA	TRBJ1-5	TGCAGTGCACGGGGTGGGGATCAGCCCCAGCATTTT	CSARGGDQPQHF
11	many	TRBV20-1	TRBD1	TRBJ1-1	TGCTCAGGGGGCACTAACACTGAAGCTTTCTTT	CSGGTNTEAFF
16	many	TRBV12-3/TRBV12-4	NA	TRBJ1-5	TGTGCCAGCAGTTTTGGGACCCGACAGTATAATCAGCCCCAGCATTTT	CASSFGTRQYNQPQHF
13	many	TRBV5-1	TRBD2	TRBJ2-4	TGCGCCAGCAGACGGACTAGCGACGGGATTCAGTACTTC	CASRRTSDGIQYF
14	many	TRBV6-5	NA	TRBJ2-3	TGTGCCAGCAGTTCTCCGGGGGGCGAGGGTACGCAGTATTTT	CASSSPGGEGTQYF
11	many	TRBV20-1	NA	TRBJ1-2	TGCAGTGCTAGATGGCGGGCGGGCTACACCTTC	CSARWRAGYTF
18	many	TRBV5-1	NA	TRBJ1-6	TGCGCCAGCAGCCCTTCCACAGGGCCCCGAATTCTTAATTCACCCCTCCACTTT	CASSPSTGPRILNSPLHF
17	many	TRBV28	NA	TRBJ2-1	TGTGCCAGTGGGGTCATGAGGGGGGGCATGATCTACAATGAGCAGTTCTTC	CASGVMRGGMIYNEQFF
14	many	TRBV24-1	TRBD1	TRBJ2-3	TGTGCCACCAGTAGGACAGGGGACACAGATACGCAGTATTTT	CATSRTGDTDTQYF
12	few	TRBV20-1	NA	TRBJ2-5	TGCAGTGCCCCCAGAGGGGAAGAGACCCAGTACTTC	CSAPRGEETQYF
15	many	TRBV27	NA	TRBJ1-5	TGTGCCAGCAGTTTATCCAGACCCGTAAATCAGCCCCAGCATTTT	CASSLSRPVNQPQHF
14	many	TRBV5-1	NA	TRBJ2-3	TGCGCCAGCAGCGGCGGGACTTCGGGGGATACGCAGTATTTT	CASSGGTSGDTQYF
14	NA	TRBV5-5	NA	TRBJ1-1	TGTGCCAGCAGCTTCGTGGAAGGGAACACTGAAGCTTTCTTT	CASSFVEGNTEAFF
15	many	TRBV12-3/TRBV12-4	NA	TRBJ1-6	TGTGCCAGCAGTTTAGTTGGTGGGGGCGATTCACCCCTCCACTTT	CASSLVGGGDSPLHF
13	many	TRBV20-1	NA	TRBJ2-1	TGCAGTGCTACCAGAGGAGAGGGCTATGAGCAGTTCTTC	CSATRGEGYEQFF